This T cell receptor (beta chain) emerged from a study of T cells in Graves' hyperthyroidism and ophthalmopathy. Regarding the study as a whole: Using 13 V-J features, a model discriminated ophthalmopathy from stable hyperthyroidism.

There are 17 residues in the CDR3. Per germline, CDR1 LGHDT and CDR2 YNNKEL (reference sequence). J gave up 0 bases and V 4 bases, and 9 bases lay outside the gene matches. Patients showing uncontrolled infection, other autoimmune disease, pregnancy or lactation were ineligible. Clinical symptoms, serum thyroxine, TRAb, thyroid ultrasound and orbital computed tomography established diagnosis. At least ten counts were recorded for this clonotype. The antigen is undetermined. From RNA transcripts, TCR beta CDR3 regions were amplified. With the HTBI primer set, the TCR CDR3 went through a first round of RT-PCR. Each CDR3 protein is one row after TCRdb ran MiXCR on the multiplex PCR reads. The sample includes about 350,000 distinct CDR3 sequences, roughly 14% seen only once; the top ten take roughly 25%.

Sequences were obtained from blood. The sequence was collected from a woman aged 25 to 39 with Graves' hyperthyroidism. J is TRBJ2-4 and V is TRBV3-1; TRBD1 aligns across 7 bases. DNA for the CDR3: TGTGCCAGCAGCCCAGGACAGGCGGGTCGAGCCAAAAACATTCAGTACTTC. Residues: CASSPGQAGRAKNIQYF.